This passage covers 5 T cell receptor beta chains from one sample sequenced in a study of cytomegalovirus exposure and HLA in healthy donors. Amplification used 60 Vbeta primers and 13 Jbeta primers. Measured with immunoSEQ multiplex PCR; TCRdb has only the in-frame clones, and not every one. The repertoire includes 100,000 or so clones, roughly 70% of them detected once, and roughly 11% sits in the top ten. Material for sequencing was PBMCs. The receptor source for this set is a man aged 40-50 years in good health and CMV-seropositive.

The chain links TRBV7-2 to TRBJ2-7; D gene ambiguous. The V and J ends lost 3 bases and 3 bases respectively, with 9 bases between them. Germline CDR1 and CDR2: SGHTA and FQGNSA. This CDR3 spans 13 amino acids. CDR3 DNA: TGTGCCAGCAGCTTGGGTCAGCACTACGAGCAGTACGTC. It is translated as CASSLGQHYEQYV.

This clone came up a few times. The gene calls are TRBV6-6 and TRBJ2-3; unclear D gene. This CDR3 has 13 amino acids. CDR1 and CDR2 from the germline V gene are MNHNY and SVGAGI (reference sequence). The ends were cut back, 6 bases at V and 2 bases at J, with 9 bases in the middle. The CDR3 DNA reads TGTGCCAGCAGCACAGCAAACACAGATACGCAGTATTTT. Translation: CASSTANTDTQYF.

The chain links TRBV30 to TRBJ2-2, with TRBD2 matching over 10 bases. The germline V gene has CDR1 GTSNPN and CDR2 SVGIG (reference sequence). CDR3 length: 14 amino acids. J lost 10 bases, V lost 2 bases, and 7 bases had no gene match. CDR3 in amino acids: CAWSKVAGGKELFF. CDR3 coding DNA: TGTGCCTGGAGTAAGGTAGCGGGAGGAAAGGAGCTGTTTTTT. Combining the CDR3 with reference TRBV30 and TRBJ2-2 gives the whole variable domain SQTIHQWPATLVQPVGSPLSLECTVEGTSNPNLYWYRQAAGRGLQLLFYSVGIGQISSEVPQNLSASRPQDRQFILSSKKLLLSDSGFYLCAWSKVAGGKELFFGEGSRLTVL.

The rearrangement links TRBV9 to TRBJ2-7; 7 bases are a match to TRBD2. In germline, CDR1 is SGDLS, CDR2 YYNGEE. The CDR3 length is 14 residues. J lost 3 bases, V lost 4 bases, and 7 bases had no gene match. The DNA for the CDR3 is TGTGCCAGCAGCCCCGAGGGAGGGAACTACGAGCAGTACTTC. Encoded protein: CASSPEGGNYEQYF.

This clone is a singleton in its sample. The J gene is TRBJ2-5, the V gene TRBV28; 9 bases agree with TRBD2. J lost 4 bases, V lost 4 bases, and 4 bases had no gene match. CDR3 length: 14 residues. Germline CDR1 MDHEN, CDR2 SYDVKM. CDR3 loop: CASSSPREGETQYF. CDR3 nucleotide sequence: TGTGCCAGCAGTTCCCCGCGGGAGGGAGAGACCCAGTACTTC. Full variable domain (rest looked up from reference TRBV28 and TRBJ2-5): DVKVTQSSRYLVKRTGEKVFLECVQDMDHENMFWYRQDPGLGLRLIYFSYDVKMKEKGDIPEGYSVSREKKERFSLILESASTNQTSMYLCASSSPREGETQYFGPGTRLLVL.